These 26 T cell receptor beta chains originate from one sample sequenced in a study of T-cell reconstitution after alpha-beta-depleted transplantation in children. Unique molecular identifiers were built into the TCRbeta library. TCRdb independently ran MiXCR on the PCR reads; one entry per CDR3 protein. The profile shows approximately 400,000 distinct CDR3 sequences, around 15% of them singletons. Source: PBMCs, mostly from graft donor cells, taken 360 days after TCRalphabeta/CD19-depleted stem cell transplant. The receptors derive from a boy younger than two who had a stem cell transplant for Wiskott-Aldrich syndrome, so the T cells may come from the graft donor.

This clonotype was seen more than once but under ten times. V is TRBV7-6 and J is TRBJ2-2, with TRBD2 matching over 10 bases. With 5 bases clipped from V and 8 bases from J, the junction kept 11 bases outside the gene matches. The CDR3 covers 16 residues. The germline gives CDR1 SGHVS, CDR2 FNYEAQ. CDR3 sequence: CASSLLAGEGKGELFF. CDR3 DNA sequence: TGTGCCAGCAGCCTGCTAGCGGGAGAAGGAAAAGGGGAGCTGTTTTTT.

This chain connects TRBV27 to TRBJ2-3; 8 bases agree with TRBD2. CDR3 length equals 15 residues. With 3 bases clipped from V and 3 bases from J, the junction kept 5 bases outside the gene matches. Germline V gene lookup returns CDR1 MNHEY and CDR2 SMNVEV (reference sequence). The CDR3 coding sequence is TGTGCCAGCAGTTTGACGGGAGGGCCGACAGATACGCAGTATTTT. Translation: CASSLTGGPTDTQYF.

The chain couples TRBV5-5 to TRBJ2-6, with 7 nucleotides matching TRBD1. Germline V gives CDR1 SGHKS, CDR2 YYEKEE (reference sequence). The trim removed 4 bases at V and 3 bases at J, leaving 4 bases unmatched. The CDR3 totals 15 residues. The CDR3 loop reads CASSIPGGGANVLTF. Here the CDR3 DNA reads TGTGCCAGCAGCATTCCAGGGGGTGGGGCCAACGTCCTGACTTTC.

This clonotype was detected a few times. The chain has TRBV10-2 and TRBJ1-6, with D tentatively TRBD1 (6 bases). The V end lost 3 bases, the J end lost 9 bases, and 15 bases lay between the germline ends. Germline V lookup: CDR1 WSHSY, CDR2 SAAADI. This CDR3 contains 15 residues. CDR3 coding DNA: TGCGCCAGCAGTGATGACCGGGGGCGAGGTTCACCCCTCCACTTT. Translated: CASSDDRGRGSPLHF.

This clonotype turned up a few times. The chain joins TRBV6-1 to TRBJ1-1, with D hard to call. The ends were cut back, 2 bases at V and 5 bases at J, with 9 bases in the middle. There are 13 residues in the CDR3. Looked up from germline, CDR1 is MNHNS and CDR2 is SASEGT. For the CDR3, the DNA is TGTGCCAGCAGTGAATTACCCGGAACTGAAGCTTTCTTT. It encodes CASSELPGTEAFF.

This sequence joins TRBV4-3 and TRBJ2-1; 14 bases fit TRBD2. Germline CDR1 is LGHNA and CDR2 is YSLEER. J lost 12 bases, V lost 7 bases, and 14 bases had no gene match. CDR3 length equals 16 residues. CDR3 nucleotide sequence: TGCGCCAGCACCGAAAGGATGACTAGCGGGAGGGTGGGGCAGTTCTTC. Encoded protein: CASTERMTSGRVGQFF.

CDR3 nucleotides: TGTGCCTGGAGTGTCCCAGGTACAGATACGCAGTATTTT. Amino acid sequence: CAWSVPGTDTQYF. The rearrangement links TRBV30 to TRBJ2-3, with D uncertain. Germline V gene sequence: CDR1 GTSNPN, CDR2 SVGIG (reference sequence). The CDR3 totals 13 residues. The V and J ends lost 0 bases and 3 bases respectively, with 7 bases between them.

In this sample, this clonotype turned up many times. This rearrangement joins TRBV20-1 to TRBJ2-3, with TRBD2 matching 10 bases. V gave up 1 base and J gave up 5 bases; unmatched junction bases: 6. CDR3 length: 15 residues. Germline CDR1 reads DFQATT; CDR2 reads SNEGSKA (reference sequence). The DNA for the CDR3 is TGCAGTGCTAGAGGGCTAGCGGGAGTGGGAGATACGCAGTATTTT. As protein: CSARGLAGVGDTQYF.

The sample holds many counts of this clonotype. One end of the junction varies from germline; a read error may be responsible. This sequence joins TRBV5-1 and TRBJ2-5; perhaps TRBD1 as D (6 bases). There are 14 residues in the CDR3. Germline lookup yields CDR1 SGHRS and CDR2 YFSETQ. CDR3 sequence (DNA): TGTGCCAGCAGCTTAGGAGCAGGGGAGGAGACCCAGTACTTC. Translating it yields CASSLGAGEETQYF.

This clonotype came up a few times. The chain employs TRBV6-5 and TRBJ2-4, with a possible D match to TRBD2 (6 bases). The CDR3 contains 14 residues. V lost 2 bases and J lost 5, with 10 bases in between. Germline assignment: CDR1 MNHEY and CDR2 SVGAGI. The CDR3 sequence is CASSYKGGQNIQYF. The DNA of the CDR3 is TGTGCCAGCAGTTACAAGGGAGGTCAAAACATTCAGTACTTC.

This sequence joins TRBV28 and TRBJ1-2; 7 bases fit TRBD1. Germline V gives CDR1 MDHEN, CDR2 SYDVKM. The CDR3 has 14 residues. After removal of 4 bases from V and 4 bases from J, the junction contained 6 bases not matched to a gene. The chain's CDR3 is CASSSPWTGYGYTF. The CDR3 region has the DNA TGTGCCAGCAGTTCCCCTTGGACAGGCTATGGCTACACCTTC.

There are a few counts of this clonotype. The V and J genes are TRBV5-1 and TRBJ2-7; TRBD2 aligns across 9 bases. CDR3 length equals 14 residues. V shed 0 bases and J 5 bases; nucleotides not matched to a gene: 3. Per the germline V gene, CDR1 is SGHRS and CDR2 is YFSETQ. The CDR3 loop is CASSLVAGVNEQYF. The DNA for the CDR3 is TGCGCCAGCAGCTTGGTAGCGGGAGTGAACGAGCAGTACTTC.

This clonotype came up many times. The chain joins TRBV11-2 to TRBJ1-2, with D unresolved. Trimming shortened V by 5 bases and J by 3 bases, and 10 bases separated the two germline ends. The CDR3 has 13 amino acids. Germline V CDR1 and CDR2: SGHAT, FQNNGV. The CDR3: CASSPEPYYGYTF. The CDR3 region has the DNA TGTGCCAGCAGCCCAGAACCTTACTATGGCTACACCTTC.

This clonotype turned up a few times. The chain has TRBV12-3 or TRBV12-4 and TRBJ2-2, with 13 nucleotides matching TRBD2. The length of the CDR3 is 17 residues. The V segment lost 7 bases and the J segment 5 bases; nucleotides outside the gene matches: 10. CDR3: CASTFPRTSGSTGELFF. In DNA form, the CDR3 reads TGTGCCAGCACCTTCCCCCGGACTAGCGGGAGTACCGGGGAGCTGTTTTTT.

The chain combines TRBV4-1 with TRBJ2-7, with D possibly being TRBD1 (7 bases). Trimming shortened V by 4 bases and J by 5 bases, and 15 bases separated the two germline ends. CDR1 and CDR2 (germline): MGHRA, YSYEKL. The CDR3 has 14 residues. The DNA for the CDR3 is TGCGCCAGCAGCCCTCGCGGAGGGGGCCACGAGCAGTACTTC. Residues: CASSPRGGGHEQYF.

The chain joins TRBV7-9 to TRBJ1-1; maybe TRBD1 (6 bases). V lost 5 bases, J lost 4 bases, and 23 bases lay in between. The CDR3 spans 17 residues. In germline, CDR1 is SEHNR, CDR2 FQNEAQ (reference sequence). CDR3 protein: CASSPGGRGKSGTEAFF. Written as DNA, the CDR3 is TGTGCCAGCAGCCCCGGGGGCAGGGGAAAGAGTGGCACTGAAGCTTTCTTT.

The J gene is TRBJ1-1, the V gene TRBV6-1, with D hard to call. The germline V gene encodes CDR1 MNHNS and CDR2 SASEGT. The CDR3 totals 13 residues. Trimming left V 2 bases short and J 6 bases short, with 10 bases between. CDR3 region: CASSELGWAEAFF. CDR3 nucleotides: TGTGCCAGCAGTGAACTTGGTTGGGCTGAAGCTTTCTTT.

This clonotype was seen a few times. The chain links TRBV12-3 or TRBV12-4 to TRBJ2-2, with a tentative D call TRBD2 (6 bases). V was cut by 6 bases and J by 0 bases, with 17 bases left in between. The CDR3 is 17 amino acids. CDR3 bases: TGTGCCAGCAGCCGTTATGGCGGGATGACGAACACCGGGGAGCTGTTTTTT. Translated, it gives CASSRYGGMTNTGELFF.

This clonotype was recorded a few times. The J gene is TRBJ2-6, the V gene TRBV5-1; D gene ambiguous. The germline gives CDR1 SGHRS, CDR2 YFSETQ. V gave up 1 base and J gave up 0 bases, with 5 bases separating them. CDR3 length equals 15 residues. This CDR3 is CASSLLNSGANVLTF. The DNA for the CDR3 is TGCGCCAGCAGCTTGCTGAACTCTGGGGCCAACGTCCTGACTTTC.

In its sample, this clonotype was seen a few times. The chain couples TRBV4-3 to TRBJ2-1; D possibly corresponds to TRBD1 (6 bases). V lost 2 bases and J lost 7, with 9 bases in between. The germline V gene encodes CDR1 LGHNA and CDR2 YSLEER. The CDR3 contains 13 residues. In DNA form, the CDR3 reads TGCGCCAGCAGCCAAAATACAGGGAATGAGCAGTTCTTC. Translating it yields CASSQNTGNEQFF.

This clonotype was detected only a few times. V and J are TRBV7-9 and TRBJ2-4, with 7 bases identical to TRBD1. V dropped 1 base and J dropped 14; count of bases not matched to a gene: 5. Per germline, CDR1 SEHNR and CDR2 FQNEAQ (reference sequence). This CDR3 comprises 12 residues. Here the CDR3 DNA reads TGTGCCAGCAGCTTAGAGGACAGGAACGAGTACTTC. Translated, it gives CASSLEDRNEYF.

The sample holds many counts of this clonotype. The chain couples TRBV7-6 to TRBJ1-1; 7 bases fit TRBD1. V dropped 5 bases and J dropped 6; count of bases not matched to a gene: 9. This CDR3 has 14 amino acids. Germline V lookup: CDR1 SGHVS, CDR2 FNYEAQ. This CDR3 is CASSPSGGVPEAFF. The CDR3 DNA reads as TGTGCCAGCAGCCCTTCAGGGGGGGTTCCTGAAGCTTTCTTT.

This clonotype was found many times. V gene TRBV28 combines with J gene TRBJ2-5; the match to TRBD1 covers 8 bases. CDR1 is MDHEN and CDR2 is SYDVKM in the germline V gene. Trimming cost V 3 bases and J 5 bases; bases outside gene matches: 11. The CDR3 extends over 16 amino acids. The CDR3 region has the DNA TGTGCCAGCAGTTTGTCAGGACAGGGCGGTTTGGAGACCCAGTACTTC. This translates into CASSLSGQGGLETQYF. The whole variable domain, filled in from reference TRBV28 and TRBJ2-5, reads DVKVTQSSRYLVKRTGEKVFLECVQDMDHENMFWYRQDPGLGLRLIYFSYDVKMKEKGDIPEGYSVSREKKERFSLILESASTNQTSMYLCASSLSGQGGLETQYFGPGTRLLVL.

This clonotype showed up just once. This chain uses TRBV5-1 with TRBJ2-5; no firm D call. Trimming left V 0 bases short and J 1 base short, with 7 bases between. Germline V gene lookup returns CDR1 SGHRS and CDR2 YFSETQ. This CDR3 comprises 14 residues. The CDR3 here is CASSLAQIQETQYF. CDR3 in DNA: TGCGCCAGCAGCTTGGCGCAGATCCAAGAGACCCAGTACTTC.

The chain combines TRBV20-1 with TRBJ1-5; TRBD1 might be the D (5 bases). The CDR3 extends over 15 amino acids. Germline CDR1 reads DFQATT; CDR2 reads SNEGSKA (reference sequence). Trimming removed 4 bases from V and 0 bases from J, with 13 bases in between. CDR3 residues: CSAIPQGPSNQPQHF. In nucleotides, the CDR3 is TGCAGTGCTATACCTCAGGGTCCTAGCAATCAGCCCCAGCATTTT.

This clonotype was observed many times. The CDR3 is CASREGGHYEQYF. DNA for the CDR3: TGTGCCAGCAGAGAGGGAGGGCACTACGAGCAGTACTTC. The J gene is TRBJ2-7, the V gene TRBV12-3 or TRBV12-4; 7 bases agree with TRBD2. J was trimmed by 3 bases and V by 6 bases; bases with no gene match: 5. CDR3 length: 13 amino acids.